This T cell receptor (beta chain) comes out of a study of cytomegalovirus exposure and HLA in healthy donors. Whole-study findings and limits: TCR beta chains numbering more than 150 were designated cytomegalovirus-associated. TCR clusters originating in the first cohort tended to co-occur in the roughly 130 validation repertoires, according to a later analysis.

Germline V gene lookup returns CDR1 ENHRY and CDR2 SYGVKD. J lost 1 base, V lost 6 bases, and 5 bases had no gene match. The length of the CDR3 is 15 residues. Data came from immunoSEQ multiplex PCR; TCRdb stores just in-frame clones and leaves some out. The data hold fewer than 150,000 clones, with roughly 90% observed a single time. In regard to this clone: Its antigen remains unknown.

The sequenced sample consisted of PBMCs. This chain joins TRBV10-3 and TRBJ2-7; 11 bases align to TRBD2. This receptor was identified in a man under 40 in good health and CMV-seronegative. CDR3 sequence: CAISRRTSGSYEQYF. The DNA of the CDR3 is TGTGCCATCAGCCGAAGGACTAGCGGGTCCTACGAGCAGTACTTC.